Listed below are T cell receptor beta chains from one sample, sequenced in a study of cytomegalovirus exposure and HLA in healthy donors. Some clones are missing from TCRdb's copy, which holds only in-frame ones; the method was immunoSEQ multiplex PCR. The repertoire shows 90,000 to 100,000 clones; the top ten hold about 3.4%. The sequenced sample consisted of PBMCs. The receptors shown here come from a woman aged 25 to 39 in good health and CMV-seronegative. The CDR3 runs from the conserved cysteine through the conserved F or W. A D gene is named only where the DNA matches it firmly.

d_call	v_call	j_call	cdr3_nt	cdr3_aa
TRBD1	TRBV4-1	TRBJ2-7	TGCGCCAGCAGCCAAAGGTCCGGACAGGGTAACGAGCAGTACTTC	CASSQRSGQGNEQYF
.	TRBV27	TRBJ1-5	TGTGCCAGCAGTTTATCTGGTAGCTACGGCAATCAGCCCCAGCATTTT	CASSLSGSYGNQPQHF
TRBD1	TRBV30	TRBJ1-5	TGTGCCTGGAGTACAGGACAGGGGTTCGATCAGCCCCAGCATTTT	CAWSTGQGFDQPQHF
.	TRBV7-2	TRBJ2-1	TGTGCCAGCAGCTTAGCCGTGGCCTCCTACAATGAGCAGTTCTTC	CASSLAVASYNEQFF
.	TRBV20-1	TRBJ1-1	TGCAGTGCTTACGAGAACCCTGAAGCTTTCTTT	CSAYENPEAFF
.	TRBV7-9	TRBJ1-3	TGTGCCAGCAGCTTCAAAGCATCTGGAAACACCATATATTTT	CASSFKASGNTIYF
.	TRBV4-1	TRBJ1-2	TGCGCCAGCAGCCAAGCTAACAGTGTCTATGGCTACACCTTC	CASSQANSVYGYTF
TRBD2	TRBV7-3	TRBJ2-1	TGTGCCAGCAGCTTACGAGGGACTAGCGGGAGTGGTGGGCAGTTCTTC	CASSLRGTSGSGGQFF
TRBD1	TRBV28	TRBJ2-7	TGTGCCAGCTTAACCGGGACAGGGGTTCGCGAGCAGTACTTC	CASLTGTGVREQYF
TRBD1	TRBV6-1	TRBJ2-7	TGTGCCAGCACGAGGACAGGGCCCTCCTACGAGCAGTACTTC	CASTRTGPSYEQYF
.	TRBV6-5	TRBJ1-1	TGTGCCAGCAGTCTGACAGGGAACACTGAAGCTTTCTTT	CASSLTGNTEAFF
.	TRBV7-9	TRBJ1-4	TGTGCCACCAAAACAGGGTCTGAAGAAAAACTGTTTTTT	CATKTGSEEKLFF
TRBD1	TRBV28	TRBJ2-2	TGTGCCAGCAGTTTATCTGGGACAGCACTTTTAGCAAGGGAGCTGTTTTTT	CASSLSGTALLARELFF
.	TRBV29-1	TRBJ1-2	TGCAGCGTTGAACGCGGGGCTCCATATGGCTACACCTTC	CSVERGAPYGYTF
.	TRBV30	TRBJ1-2	TGTGCCTGGAGAGTGGCGGCTGGCTACACCTTC	CAWRVAAGYTF
TRBD1	TRBV20-1	TRBJ1-1	TGCATGACAGGGAAGAACACTGAAGCTTTCTTT	CMTGKNTEAFF
TRBD1	TRBV5-6	TRBJ1-3	TGTGCCAGCAGCCCCGACAGGGATGGAAACACCATATATTTT	CASSPDRDGNTIYF
TRBD1	TRBV25-1	TRBJ2-1	TGTGCCAGCAGTGGCTTCAGGGGGTTAGCCTACAATGAGCAGTTCTTC	CASSGFRGLAYNEQFF
.	TRBV6-6	TRBJ1-1	TGTGCCAGCAGTTACTCAGAAGGGGGCACTGAAGCTTTCTTT	CASSYSEGGTEAFF
TRBD2	TRBV18	TRBJ2-3	TGTGCCAGCTGTAGCGGGCTCACAGATACGCAGTATTTT	CASCSGLTDTQYF
TRBD1	TRBV4-2	TRBJ2-1	TGTGCCAGCAGCCAAGATCTCACCCGACAGGGACCAGACAATGAGCAGTTCTTC	CASSQDLTRQGPDNEQFF
TRBD1	TRBV6-1	TRBJ2-3	TGTGCCAGCAATCGAGACAGGGGCACAGATACGCAGTATTTT	CASNRDRGTDTQYF
.	TRBV29-1	TRBJ1-2	TGCAGCGTGGGGGACTTGAGAGGCTACACCTTC	CSVGDLRGYTF
.	TRBV14	TRBJ1-1	TGTGCCAGCAGCCAAGACCCGAGCGGGGTGGGACGCACTGAAGCTTTCTTT	CASSQDPSGVGRTEAFF
.	TRBV9	TRBJ1-6	TGTGCCAGCAGCGTAACCGGCTCCTATAATTCACCCCTCCACTTT	CASSVTGSYNSPLHF
TRBD1	TRBV5-1	TRBJ2-3	TGCGCCAGCAGCTCAGGGACAGGGGGCGGCACAGATACGCAGTATTTT	CASSSGTGGGTDTQYF
TRBD2	TRBV11-2	TRBJ2-3	TGTGCCAGCAGCTTGGTGGGGGGGACGGATACGCAGTATTTT	CASSLVGGTDTQYF
TRBD2	TRBV12-5	TRBJ2-3	TGTGCTAGTGGTCCCGGGGGGGCGCAGGATACGCAGTATTTT	CASGPGGAQDTQYF
.	TRBV11-2	TRBJ2-5	TGTGCCAGCAGCTTAGCCGACGGGGAGACCCAGTACTTC	CASSLADGETQYF
TRBD1	TRBV15	TRBJ1-2	TGTGCCACCAGCAGAGATTCAACCGGGACAGGGGTCTATGGCTACACCTTC	CATSRDSTGTGVYGYTF
.	TRBV27	TRBJ1-6	TGTGCCAGCAGGTCAACAGGGAATTCACCCCTCCACTTT	CASRSTGNSPLHF
.	TRBV7-2	TRBJ2-1	TGTGCCAGCAGCCCCCAGGTCCGAGGGGGGGGTCTCTACAATGAGCAGTTCTTC	CASSPQVRGGGLYNEQFF